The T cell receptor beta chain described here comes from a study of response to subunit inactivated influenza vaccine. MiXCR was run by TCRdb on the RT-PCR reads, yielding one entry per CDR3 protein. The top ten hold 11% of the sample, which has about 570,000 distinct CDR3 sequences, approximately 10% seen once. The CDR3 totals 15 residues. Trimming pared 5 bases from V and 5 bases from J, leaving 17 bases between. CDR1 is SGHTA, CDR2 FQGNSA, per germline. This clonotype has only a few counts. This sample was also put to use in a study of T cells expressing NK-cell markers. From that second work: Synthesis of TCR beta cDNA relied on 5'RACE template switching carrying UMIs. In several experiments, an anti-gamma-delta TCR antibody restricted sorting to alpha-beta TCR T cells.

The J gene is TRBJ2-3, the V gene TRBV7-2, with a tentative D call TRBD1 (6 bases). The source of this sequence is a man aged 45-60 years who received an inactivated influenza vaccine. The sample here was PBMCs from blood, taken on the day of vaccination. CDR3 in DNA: TGTGCCAGCAGCCCGTTTGGGGGCTTGAGAGATACGCAGTATTTT. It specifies CASSPFGGLRDTQYF.